This T cell receptor (beta chain) was sequenced during a study of brain T cells in children with intractable seizures. Profiling relied on immunoSEQ multiplex PCR, and the TCRdb table lists in-frame clones only, not all of them. The sample yields over 20,000 clones, 94% seen once. V was shortened by 4 bases and J by 4 bases, with 16 bases between the two germline ends. Germline-derived CDR1 and CDR2 are MGHRA and YSYEKL. The CDR3 length is 15 residues. This clone has only a few counts. The V and J genes are TRBV4-1 and TRBJ1-1, with D tentatively TRBD1 (5 bases). Sequenced material: peripheral blood, taken at surgery. The TCR comes from a boy under 18 with focal cortical dysplasia and intractable seizures. The CDR3 loop reads CASSLKEGGTTEAFF. In nucleotides, the CDR3 is TGCGCCAGCAGCCTAAAGGAGGGTGGGACCACTGAAGCTTTCTTT.